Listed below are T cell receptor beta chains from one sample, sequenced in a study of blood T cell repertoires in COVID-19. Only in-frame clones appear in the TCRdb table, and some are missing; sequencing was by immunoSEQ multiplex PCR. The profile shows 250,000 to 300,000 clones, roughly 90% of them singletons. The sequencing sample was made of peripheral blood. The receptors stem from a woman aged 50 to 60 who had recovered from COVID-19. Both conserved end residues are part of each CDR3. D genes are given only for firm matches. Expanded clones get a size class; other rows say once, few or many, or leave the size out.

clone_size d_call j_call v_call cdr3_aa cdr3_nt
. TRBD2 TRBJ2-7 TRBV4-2 CASSQAGGAYEQYF TGTGCCAGCAGCCAAGCCGGGGGGGCCTACGAGCAGTACTTC
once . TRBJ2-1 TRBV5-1 CASSSFSYNEQFF TGCGCCAGCAGCTCCTTCTCCTACAATGAGCAGTTCTTC
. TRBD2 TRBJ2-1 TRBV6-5 CASMTSFNEQFF TGTGCCAGCATGACTAGCTTCAATGAGCAGTTCTTC
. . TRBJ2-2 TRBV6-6 CASSTGVLTGELFF TGTGCCAGCAGTACCGGGGTCCTCACCGGGGAGCTGTTTTTT
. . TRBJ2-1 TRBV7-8 CASSPGRSSYNEQFF TGTGCCAGCAGCCCCGGGAGAAGCTCCTACAATGAGCAGTTCTTC
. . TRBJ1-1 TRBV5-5 CASSLTGVTEAFF TGTGCCAGCAGCTTGACTGGAGTAACTGAAGCTTTCTTT
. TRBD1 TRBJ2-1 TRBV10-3 CATGTGVYNEQFF TGTGCCACAGGGACAGGGGTCTACAATGAGCAGTTCTTC
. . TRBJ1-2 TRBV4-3 CASSRRGGPYGYTF TGCGCCAGCAGCAGAAGGGGGGGTCCCTATGGCTACACCTTC
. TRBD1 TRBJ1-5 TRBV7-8 CASSLGQGSNQPQHF TGTGCCAGCAGCTTGGGACAGGGTAGCAATCAGCCCCAGCATTTT
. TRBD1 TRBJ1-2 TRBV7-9 CASSLAAGKDREDGYTF TGTGCCAGCAGCTTAGCGGCGGGGAAGGACAGGGAGGATGGCTACACCTTC
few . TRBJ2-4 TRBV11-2 CASSLGDQGSHIQYF TGTGCCAGCAGCTTAGGGGACCAGGGGAGCCACATTCAGTACTTC
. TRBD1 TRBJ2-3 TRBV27 CASSLVGGNTDTQYF TGTGCCAGCAGTTTAGTAGGGGGCAACACAGATACGCAGTATTTT
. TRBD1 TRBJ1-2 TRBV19 CASSIGQGVYYGYTF TGTGCCAGTAGTATTGGTCAGGGGGTATACTATGGCTACACCTTC
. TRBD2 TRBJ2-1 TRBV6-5 CASSYRASGHNEQFF TGTGCCAGCAGTTACAGGGCTAGCGGTCACAATGAGCAGTTCTTC
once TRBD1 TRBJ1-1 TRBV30 CAWNRQGVYTEAFF TGTGCCTGGAATAGACAGGGGGTGTATACTGAAGCTTTCTTT
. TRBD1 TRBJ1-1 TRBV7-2 CASSSAAGTVNTEAFF TGTGCCAGCAGCTCCGCAGCCGGGACAGTAAACACTGAAGCTTTCTTT
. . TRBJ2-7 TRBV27 CASRPFLAALDEQYF TGTGCCAGCAGACCCTTTCTGGCCGCTCTCGACGAGCAGTACTTC
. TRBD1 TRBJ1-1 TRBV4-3 CASSQDLGTGGTEAFF TGCGCCAGCAGCCAAGATCTAGGGACAGGGGGAACTGAAGCTTTCTTT
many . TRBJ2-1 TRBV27 CASTPNSGLYNEQFF TGTGCCAGCACCCCTAACTCGGGGTTGTACAATGAGCAGTTCTTC
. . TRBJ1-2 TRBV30 CATAGGWGVGYGYTF TGTGCCACCGCGGGGGGGTGGGGCGTGGGCTATGGCTACACCTTC
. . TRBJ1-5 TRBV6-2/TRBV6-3 CASSYAGRSNQPQHF TGTGCCAGCAGTTACGCGGGCCGGAGCAATCAGCCCCAGCATTTT
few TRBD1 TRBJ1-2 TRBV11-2 CASSSVRTGGFYGYTF TGTGCCAGCAGCTCCGTTCGGACAGGGGGCTTTTACGGCTACACCTTC
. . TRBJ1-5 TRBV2 CASEPSGVMGNQPQHF TGTGCCAGCGAACCGTCCGGGGTAATGGGCAATCAGCCCCAGCATTTT
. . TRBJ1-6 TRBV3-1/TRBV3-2 CASSRGPSVLHF TGTGCCAGCAGCCGAGGGCCTTCAGTCCTCCACTTT
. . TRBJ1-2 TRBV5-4 CASSLGHDGYTF TGTGCCAGCAGCTTGGGGCATGATGGCTACACCTTC
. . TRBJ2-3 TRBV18 CASSLIADTQYF TGTGCCAGCTCACTGATAGCAGATACGCAGTATTTT
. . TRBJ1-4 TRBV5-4 CASSLDRATNEKLFF TGTGCCAGCAGCTTGGACAGGGCAACTAATGAAAAACTGTTTTTT
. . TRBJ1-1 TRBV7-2 CASSLTWTDTEAFF TGTGCCAGCAGCTTAACATGGACTGACACTGAAGCTTTCTTT
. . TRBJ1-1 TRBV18 CASSPRDLDSTEAFF TGTGCCAGCTCACCACGGGATCTTGACAGCACTGAAGCTTTCTTT
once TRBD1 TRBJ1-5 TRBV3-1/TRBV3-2 CASSPTGVSNQPQHF TGTGCCAGCAGCCCCACAGGGGTCAGCAATCAGCCCCAGCATTTT
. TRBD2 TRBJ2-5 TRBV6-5 CASTKRGGWGETQYF TGTGCCAGCACCAAACGGGGAGGGTGGGGAGAGACCCAGTACTTC
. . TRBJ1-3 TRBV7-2 CASSALGEGRNTIYF TGTGCCAGCAGCGCCCTCGGGGAAGGGCGGAACACCATATATTTT
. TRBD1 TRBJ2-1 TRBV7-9 CASSLGKDREKFF TGTGCCAGCAGCTTAGGCAAAGACAGGGAGAAGTTCTTC
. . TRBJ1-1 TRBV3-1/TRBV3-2 CASSKLRDKNTEAFF TGTGCCAGCAGCAAATTACGGGACAAGAACACTGAAGCTTTCTTT
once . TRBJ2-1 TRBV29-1 CSVDPTTNNEQFF TGCAGCGTCGACCCGACGACTAACAATGAGCAGTTCTTC
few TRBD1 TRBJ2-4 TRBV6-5 CASSYAGQGDIQYF TGTGCCAGCAGTTACGCGGGACAGGGCGACATTCAGTACTTC
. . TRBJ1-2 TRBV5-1 CASSLDTNYGYTF TGCGCCAGCAGTCTGGACACTAACTATGGCTACACCTTC
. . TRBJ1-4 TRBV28 CASGREKLFF TGTGCCAGTGGGCGCGAAAAACTGTTTTTT
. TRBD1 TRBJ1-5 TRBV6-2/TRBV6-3 CASSHRGHQPQHF TGTGCCAGCAGCCACAGGGGGCATCAGCCCCAGCATTTT
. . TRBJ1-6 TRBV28 CASSPPTDPNSPLHF TGTGCCAGCAGTCCGCCGACAGATCCAAATTCACCCCTCCACTTT
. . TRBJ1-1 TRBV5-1 CASSLQGDTEAFF TGCGCCAGCAGCTTACAGGGAGACACTGAAGCTTTCTTT
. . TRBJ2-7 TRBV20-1 CSALGSYEQYF TGCAGTGCCCTCGGCTCCTACGAGCAGTACTTC
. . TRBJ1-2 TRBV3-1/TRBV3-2 CASSQRDYGGYTF TGTGCCAGCAGCCAACGGGATTACGGGGGCTACACCTTC
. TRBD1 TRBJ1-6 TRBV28 CASSSYPTGGDNSPLHF TGTGCCAGCAGTTCCTATCCTACAGGGGGGGATAATTCACCCCTCCACTTT
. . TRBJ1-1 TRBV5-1 CASSLEQGNTEAFF TGCGCCAGCAGCTTGGAACAGGGGAACACTGAAGCTTTCTTT